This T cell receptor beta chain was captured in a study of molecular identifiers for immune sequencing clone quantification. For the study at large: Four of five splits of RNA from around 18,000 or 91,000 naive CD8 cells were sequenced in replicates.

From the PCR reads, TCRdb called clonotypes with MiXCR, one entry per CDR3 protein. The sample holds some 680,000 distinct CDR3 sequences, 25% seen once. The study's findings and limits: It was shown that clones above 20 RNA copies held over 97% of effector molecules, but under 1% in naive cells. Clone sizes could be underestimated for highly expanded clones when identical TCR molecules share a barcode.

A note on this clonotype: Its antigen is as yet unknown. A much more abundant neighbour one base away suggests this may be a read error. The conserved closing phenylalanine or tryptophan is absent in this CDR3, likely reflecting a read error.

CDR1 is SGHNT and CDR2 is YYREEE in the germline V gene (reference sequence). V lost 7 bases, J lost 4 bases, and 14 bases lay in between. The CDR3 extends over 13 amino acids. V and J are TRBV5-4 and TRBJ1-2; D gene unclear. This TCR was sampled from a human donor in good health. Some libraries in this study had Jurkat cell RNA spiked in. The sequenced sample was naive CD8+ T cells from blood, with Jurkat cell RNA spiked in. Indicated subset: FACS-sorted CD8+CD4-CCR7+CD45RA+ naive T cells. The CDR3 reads CASSAENGYGYTL. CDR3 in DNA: TGTGCCAGCTCCGCGGAGAACGGCTATGGCTACACCCTC.